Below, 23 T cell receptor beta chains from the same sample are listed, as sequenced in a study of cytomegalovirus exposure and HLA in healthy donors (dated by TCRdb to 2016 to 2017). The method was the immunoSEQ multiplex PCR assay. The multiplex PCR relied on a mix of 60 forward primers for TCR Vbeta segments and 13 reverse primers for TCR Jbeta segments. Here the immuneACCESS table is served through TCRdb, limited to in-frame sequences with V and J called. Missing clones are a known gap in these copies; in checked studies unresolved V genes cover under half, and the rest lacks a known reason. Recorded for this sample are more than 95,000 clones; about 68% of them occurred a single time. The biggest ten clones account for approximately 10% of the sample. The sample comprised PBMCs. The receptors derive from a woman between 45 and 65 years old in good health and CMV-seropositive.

The CDR3 nucleotides read TGTGCCAGCAGACAGGGTACGGTTGATGAGCAGTTCTTC. This codes for CASRQGTVDEQFF. The V and J genes are TRBV2 and TRBJ2-1; perhaps TRBD1 as D (6 bases). The CDR3 covers 13 residues. The germline V and J ends were trimmed by 6 bases and 8 bases, with 14 bases remaining between them. Looked up from germline, CDR1 is SNHLY and CDR2 is FYNNEI.

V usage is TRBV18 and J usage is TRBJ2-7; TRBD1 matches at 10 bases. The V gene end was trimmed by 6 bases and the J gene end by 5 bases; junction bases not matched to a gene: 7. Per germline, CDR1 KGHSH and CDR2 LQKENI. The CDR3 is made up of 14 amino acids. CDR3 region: CASSQTGTGDEQYF. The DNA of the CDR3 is TGTGCCAGCTCGCAAACCGGGACAGGGGACGAGCAGTACTTC.

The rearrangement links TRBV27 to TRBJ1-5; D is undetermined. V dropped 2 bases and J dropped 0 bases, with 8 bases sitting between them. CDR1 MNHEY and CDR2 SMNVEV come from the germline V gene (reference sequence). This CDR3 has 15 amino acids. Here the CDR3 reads CASSLTRNSNQPQHF. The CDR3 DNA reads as TGTGCCAGCAGTTTAACCAGAAATAGCAATCAGCCCCAGCATTTT.

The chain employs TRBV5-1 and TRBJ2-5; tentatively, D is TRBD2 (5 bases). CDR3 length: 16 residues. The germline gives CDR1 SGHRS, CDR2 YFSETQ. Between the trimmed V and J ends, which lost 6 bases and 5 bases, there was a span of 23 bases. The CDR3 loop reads CASTDSSGRLKETQYF. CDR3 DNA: TGCGCCAGCACGGACTCAAGTGGCCGGCTGAAGGAGACCCAGTACTTC.

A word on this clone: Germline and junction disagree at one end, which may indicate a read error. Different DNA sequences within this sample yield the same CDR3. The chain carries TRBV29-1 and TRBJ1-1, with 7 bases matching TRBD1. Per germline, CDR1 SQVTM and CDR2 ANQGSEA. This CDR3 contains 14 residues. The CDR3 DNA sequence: TGCAGCGTCCTCGATATGACAGGGAACACTGAAGCTTTCTTC. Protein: CSVLDMTGNTEAFF.

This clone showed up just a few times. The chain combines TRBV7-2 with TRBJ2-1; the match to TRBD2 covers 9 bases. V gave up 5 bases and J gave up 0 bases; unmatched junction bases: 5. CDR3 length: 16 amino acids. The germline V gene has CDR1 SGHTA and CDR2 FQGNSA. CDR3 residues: CASSPRLAVSYNEQFF. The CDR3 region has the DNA TGTGCCAGCAGCCCGCGACTAGCGGTCTCCTACAATGAGCAGTTCTTC.

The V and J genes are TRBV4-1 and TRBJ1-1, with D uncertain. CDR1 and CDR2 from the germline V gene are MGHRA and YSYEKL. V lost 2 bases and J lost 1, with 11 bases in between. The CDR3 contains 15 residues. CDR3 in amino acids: CASSQTETANTEAFF. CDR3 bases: TGCGCCAGCAGCCAAACTGAAACAGCGAACACTGAAGCTTTCTTT.

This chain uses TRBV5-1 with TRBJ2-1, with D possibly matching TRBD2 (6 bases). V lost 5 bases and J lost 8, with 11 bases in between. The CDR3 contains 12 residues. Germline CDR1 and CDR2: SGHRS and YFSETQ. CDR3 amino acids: CASRLERDEQFF. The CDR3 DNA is TGCGCCAGCAGGCTCGAGCGGGATGAGCAGTTCTTC.

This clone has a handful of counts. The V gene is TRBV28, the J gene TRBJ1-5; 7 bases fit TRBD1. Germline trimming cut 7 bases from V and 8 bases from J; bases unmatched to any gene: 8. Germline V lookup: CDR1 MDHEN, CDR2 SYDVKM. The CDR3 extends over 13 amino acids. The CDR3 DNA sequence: TGTGCCAGCATTCCGACAGGGTCAGAGCCCCAGCATTTT. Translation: CASIPTGSEPQHF.

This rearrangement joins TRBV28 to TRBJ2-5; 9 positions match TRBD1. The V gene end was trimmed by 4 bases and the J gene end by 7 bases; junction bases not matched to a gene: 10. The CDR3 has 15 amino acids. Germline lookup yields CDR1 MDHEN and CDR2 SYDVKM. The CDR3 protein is CASSSSLGQGGTQYF. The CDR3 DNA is TGTGCCAGCAGTTCATCCTTGGGACAGGGTGGGACCCAGTACTTC.

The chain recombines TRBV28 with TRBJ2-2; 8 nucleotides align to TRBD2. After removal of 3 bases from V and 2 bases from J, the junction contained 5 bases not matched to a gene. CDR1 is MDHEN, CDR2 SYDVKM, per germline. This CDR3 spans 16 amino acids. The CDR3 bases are TGTGCCAGCAGTTTTTATAGCGGGAAAAACACCGGGGAGCTGTTTTTT. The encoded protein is CASSFYSGKNTGELFF. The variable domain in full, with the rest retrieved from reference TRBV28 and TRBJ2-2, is DVKVTQSSRYLVKRTGEKVFLECVQDMDHENMFWYRQDPGLGLRLIYFSYDVKMKEKGDIPEGYSVSREKKERFSLILESASTNQTSMYLCASSFYSGKNTGELFFGEGSRLTVL.

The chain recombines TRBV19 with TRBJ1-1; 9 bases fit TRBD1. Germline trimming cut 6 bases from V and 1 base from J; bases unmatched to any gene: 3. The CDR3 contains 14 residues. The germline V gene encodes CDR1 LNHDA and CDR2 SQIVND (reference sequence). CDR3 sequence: CASRRQGGNTEAFF. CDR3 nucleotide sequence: TGTGCCAGTAGGAGACAGGGGGGGAACACTGAAGCTTTCTTT.

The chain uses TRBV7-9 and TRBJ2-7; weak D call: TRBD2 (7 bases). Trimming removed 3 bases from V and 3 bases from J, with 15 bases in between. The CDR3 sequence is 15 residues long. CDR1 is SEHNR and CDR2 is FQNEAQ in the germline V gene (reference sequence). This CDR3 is CASSFEGGLRYEQYF. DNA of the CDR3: TGTGCCAGCAGCTTCGAGGGGGGACTACGCTACGAGCAGTACTTC. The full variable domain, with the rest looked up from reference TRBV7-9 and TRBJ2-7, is DTGVSQNPRHKITKRGQNVTFRCDPISEHNRLYWYRQTLGQGPEFLTYFQNEAQLEKSRLLSDRFSAERPKGSFSTLEIQRTEQGDSAMYLCASSFEGGLRYEQYFGPGTRLTVT.

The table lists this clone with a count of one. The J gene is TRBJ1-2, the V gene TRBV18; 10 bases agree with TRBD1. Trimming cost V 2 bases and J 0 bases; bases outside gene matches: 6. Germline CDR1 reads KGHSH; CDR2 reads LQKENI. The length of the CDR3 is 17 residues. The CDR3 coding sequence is TGTGCCAGCTCACCATGGGACAGGGGTTTAGCTAACTATGGCTACACCTTC. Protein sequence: CASSPWDRGLANYGYTF. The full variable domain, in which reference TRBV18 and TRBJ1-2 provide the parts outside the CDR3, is NAGVMQNPRHLVRRRGQEARLRCSPMKGHSHVYWYRQLPEEGLKFMVYLQKENIIDESGMPKERFSAEFPKEGPSILRIQQVVRGDSAAYFCASSPWDRGLANYGYTFGSGTRLTVV.

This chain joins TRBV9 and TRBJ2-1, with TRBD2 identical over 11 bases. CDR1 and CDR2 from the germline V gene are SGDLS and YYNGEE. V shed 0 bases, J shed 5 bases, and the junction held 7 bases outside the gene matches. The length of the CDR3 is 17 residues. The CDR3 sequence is CASSVEVSGRADNEQFF. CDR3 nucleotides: TGTGCCAGCAGCGTAGAGGTTAGCGGGAGGGCCGACAATGAGCAGTTCTTC.

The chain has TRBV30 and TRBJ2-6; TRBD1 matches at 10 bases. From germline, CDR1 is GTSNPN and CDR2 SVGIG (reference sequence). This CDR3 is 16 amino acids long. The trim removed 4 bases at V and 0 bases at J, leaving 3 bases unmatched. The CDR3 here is CAWTGTGVSGANVLTF. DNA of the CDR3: TGTGCCTGGACCGGGACAGGGGTCTCTGGGGCCAACGTCCTGACTTTC.

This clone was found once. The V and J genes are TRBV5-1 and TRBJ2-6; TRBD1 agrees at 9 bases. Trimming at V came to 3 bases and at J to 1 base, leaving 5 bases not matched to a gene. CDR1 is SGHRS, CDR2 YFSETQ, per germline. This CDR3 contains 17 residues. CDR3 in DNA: TGCGCCAGCAGCTCAACAGGGGGCCCTTCTGGGGCCAACGTCCTGACTTTC. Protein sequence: CASSSTGGPSGANVLTF.

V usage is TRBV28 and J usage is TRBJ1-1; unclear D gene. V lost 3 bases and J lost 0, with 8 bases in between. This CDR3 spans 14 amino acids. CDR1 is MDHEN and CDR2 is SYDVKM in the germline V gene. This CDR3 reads CASSLSFLNTEAFF. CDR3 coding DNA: TGTGCCAGCAGTTTGTCCTTCCTGAACACTGAAGCTTTCTTT.

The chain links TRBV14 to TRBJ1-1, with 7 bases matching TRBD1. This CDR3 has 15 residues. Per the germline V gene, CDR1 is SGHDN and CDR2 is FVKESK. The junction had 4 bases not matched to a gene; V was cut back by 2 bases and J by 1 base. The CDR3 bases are TGTGCCAGCAGCCAACAGGGGGGAGGGAACACTGAAGCTTTCTTT. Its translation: CASSQQGGGNTEAFF. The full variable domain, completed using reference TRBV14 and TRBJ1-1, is EAGVTQFPSHSVIEKGQTVTLRCDPISGHDNLYWYRRVMGKEIKFLLHFVKESKQDESGMPNNRFLAERTGGTYSTLKVQPAELEDSGVYFCASSQQGGGNTEAFFGQGTRLTVV.

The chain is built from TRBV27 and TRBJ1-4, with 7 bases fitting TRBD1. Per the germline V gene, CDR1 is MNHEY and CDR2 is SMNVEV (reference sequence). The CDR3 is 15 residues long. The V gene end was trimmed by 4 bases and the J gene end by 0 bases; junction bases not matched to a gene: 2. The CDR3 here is CASSSTGATNEKLFF. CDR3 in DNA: TGTGCCAGCAGTTCCACAGGGGCAACTAATGAAAAACTGTTTTTT.

The CDR3 is CASSTQGVDTEAFF. The CDR3 DNA sequence: TGTGCCAGCAGTACACAGGGGGTTGACACTGAAGCTTTCTTT. The V call is TRBV6-1, the J call TRBJ1-1; 8 nucleotides align to TRBD1. V was clipped by 5 bases and J by 3 bases; unmatched bases: 5. Germline assignment: CDR1 MNHNS and CDR2 SASEGT. The CDR3 has 14 amino acids.

CDR3 residues: CASSQDGTSITDTQYF. As DNA, the CDR3 is TGCGCCAGCAGCCAAGACGGGACAAGTATCACAGATACGCAGTATTTT. The chain employs TRBV4-1 and TRBJ2-3; TRBD1 might be the D (6 bases). CDR1 is MGHRA and CDR2 is YSYEKL in the germline V gene. This CDR3 is 16 amino acids long. Trimming left V 0 bases short and J 2 bases short, with 12 bases between.

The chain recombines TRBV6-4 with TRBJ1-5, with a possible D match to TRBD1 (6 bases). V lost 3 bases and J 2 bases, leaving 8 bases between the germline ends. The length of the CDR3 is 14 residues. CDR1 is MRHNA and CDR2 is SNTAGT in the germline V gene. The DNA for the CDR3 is TGTGCCAGCAGTGAGGCAGGGGGCAATCAGCCCCAGCATTTT. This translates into CASSEAGGNQPQHF.